This passage covers 20 T cell receptor beta chains from one sample sequenced in a study of CD8 T cells in ankylosing spondylitis. Via MiXCR, TCRdb re-called the 5' RACE reads, giving one row per CDR3 protein. The sample lists 150,000 to 200,000 distinct CDR3 sequences; 15% to 20% were seen once. The sample comprised blood, either unsorted or a sorted T cell fraction (not recorded which). These receptor sequences come from a male donor aged 5 to 29 with ankylosing spondylitis or in good health (not recorded which).

This clonotype was detected ten times or more. CDR3 DNA sequence: TGTGCCAGCAGTGGCAGGACAGGGAGGGATCTCTACGAGCAGTACTTC. Its translation is CASSGRTGRDLYEQYF. The gene calls are TRBV28 and TRBJ2-7; tentative D call: TRBD1 (8 bases). The CDR3 length is 16 residues. Germline V CDR1 and CDR2: MDHEN, SYDVKM. Trimming removed 5 bases from V and 3 bases from J, with 20 bases in between. Variable domain in full (rest from reference TRBV28 and TRBJ2-7): DVKVTQSSRYLVKRTGEKVFLECVQDMDHENMFWYRQDPGLGLRLIYFSYDVKMKEKGDIPEGYSVSREKKERFSLILESASTNQTSMYLCASSGRTGRDLYEQYFGPGTRLTVT.

This clonotype appeared many times. This rearrangement joins TRBV6-6 to TRBJ1-4; D is possibly TRBD1 (5 bases). CDR1 MNHNY and CDR2 SVGAGI come from the germline V gene (reference sequence). Between the trimmed V and J ends, which lost 5 bases and 8 bases, there was a span of 18 bases. The CDR3 sequence is 15 residues long. Written as DNA, the CDR3 is TGTGCCAGCAGTCGGACCAGGGCGCCGGAGGAAAAACTGTTTTTT. Its translation is CASSRTRAPEEKLFF.

V usage is TRBV6-5 and J usage is TRBJ2-2; 8 nucleotides agree with TRBD1. The V segment lost 6 bases and the J segment 0 bases; nucleotides outside the gene matches: 3. CDR1 is MNHEY, CDR2 SVGAGI, per germline. There are 15 residues in the CDR3. This chain's CDR3 is CASSRTGPNTGELFF. The CDR3 DNA reads as TGTGCCAGCAGCCGGACAGGGCCGAACACCGGGGAGCTGTTTTTT.

This clonotype has a count of ten or more. The chain joins TRBV24-1 to TRBJ1-5, with D tentatively TRBD1 (6 bases). The CDR3 is 14 residues long. Trimming stripped 3 bases from V and 6 bases from J, with 11 bases between. Germline values: CDR1 KGHDR, CDR2 SFDVKD. The CDR3 here is CATSDPGVFQPQHF. The CDR3 bases are TGTGCCACCAGTGATCCAGGGGTGTTTCAGCCCCAGCATTTT.

This clonotype was observed many times. The chain is built from TRBV12-3 or TRBV12-4 and TRBJ2-7; 7 positions match TRBD1. V lost 1 base and J lost 6; bases outside the gene matches: 6. The CDR3 totals 14 residues. In nucleotides, the CDR3 is TGTGCCAGCAGTTTAGGGACAGGCGGCGGCGAGCAGTACTTC. Translated, it gives CASSLGTGGGEQYF.

The gene calls are TRBV9 and TRBJ2-1; 9 bases are shared with TRBD2. This CDR3 has 16 residues. Per the germline V gene, CDR1 is SGDLS and CDR2 is YYNGEE. V was clipped by 0 bases and J by 6 bases; unmatched bases: 7. The CDR3 spells CASSVGAGGPSNEQFF. For the CDR3, the DNA is TGTGCCAGCAGCGTAGGAGCGGGAGGACCTTCCAATGAGCAGTTCTTC. The whole variable domain, remainder taken from reference TRBV9 and TRBJ2-1, is DSGVTQTPKHLITATGQRVTLRCSPRSGDLSVYWYQQSLDQGLQFLIQYYNGEERAKGNILERFSAQQFPDLHSELNLSSLELGDSALYFCASSVGAGGPSNEQFFGPGTRLTVL.

This clonotype was recorded at least ten times. The J gene is TRBJ1-5, the V gene TRBV12-3 or TRBV12-4; tentatively, D is TRBD1 (5 bases). V lost 3 bases and J lost 0, with 9 bases in between. The CDR3 covers 15 residues. CDR3 nucleotides: TGTGCCAGCAGTTTGGCAGGGAGTAGCAATCAGCCCCAGCATTTT. Encoded protein: CASSLAGSSNQPQHF.

This clonotype appeared many times. V is TRBV3-1 and J is TRBJ2-3; possibly TRBD2 for D (5 bases). The V end lost 4 bases, the J end lost 5 bases, and 7 bases lay between the germline ends. Germline CDR1 is LGHDT and CDR2 is YNNKEL (reference sequence). The CDR3 consists of 12 residues. CDR3 bases: TGTGCCAGCAGCCCCGCGGGAGATACGCAGTATTTT. Protein product: CASSPAGDTQYF.

This rearrangement joins TRBV29-1 to TRBJ2-2, with D unresolved. The CDR3 length is 13 residues. V was pared by 6 bases and J by 4 bases, with 12 bases between. CDR1 is SQVTM, CDR2 ANQGSEA, per germline. This CDR3 is CSVDRALTGELFF. The CDR3 DNA reads as TGCAGCGTAGACCGGGCCCTCACCGGGGAGCTGTTTTTT.

This clonotype was recorded at least ten times. The V call is TRBV14, the J call TRBJ2-1; D ambiguous. This CDR3 contains 15 residues. Germline CDR1 SGHDN, CDR2 FVKESK. V was clipped by 0 bases and J by 3 bases, with 9 bases between them. CDR3 loop: CASSQEWNDYNEQFF. The CDR3 DNA is TGTGCCAGCAGCCAAGAATGGAACGACTACAATGAGCAGTTCTTC.

There are many counts of this clonotype. This chain joins TRBV13 and TRBJ1-2; no firm D call. The CDR3 spans 13 residues. The ends were cut back, 4 bases at V and 3 bases at J, with 9 bases in the middle. The germline CDR1 and CDR2 sequences are PRHDT and FYEKMQ (reference sequence). The CDR3 sequence is CASSSIQDYGYTF. CDR3 nucleotides: TGTGCCAGCAGCTCGATCCAGGACTATGGCTACACCTTC.

This clonotype has a count of ten or more. This sequence joins TRBV6-9 and TRBJ2-7; TRBD1 agrees at 12 bases. Trimming removed 8 bases from V and 4 bases from J; junction bases left unmatched: 21. The CDR3 runs to 19 residues. CDR1 is MNHGY and CDR2 is SVAAGI in the germline V gene. Here the CDR3 DNA reads TGTGCCAGCGATAGAACGGCCCCCCCGGGACAGGGGGCGATATACGAGCAGTACGTC. It encodes CASDRTAPPGQGAIYEQYV.

This clonotype was seen at least ten times. This sequence joins TRBV29-1 and TRBJ1-1, with 9 bases identical to TRBD1. The J segment lost 8 bases and the V segment lost 7 bases, leaving 11 bases of the junction unmatched. Germline CDR1 is SQVTM and CDR2 is ANQGSEA. CDR3 length: 13 residues. CDR3 nucleotides: TGCAGCGGGGGTTCCGGGACAGGGCTCGAAGCTTTCTTT. Protein: CSGGSGTGLEAFF.

This clonotype was detected many times. V usage is TRBV5-1 and J usage is TRBJ2-3, with D tentatively TRBD1 or TRBD2 (5 bases each). The CDR3 is 14 amino acids. Germline assignment: CDR1 SGHRS and CDR2 YFSETQ. Between the trimmed V and J ends, which lost 1 base and 4 bases, there was a span of 10 bases. The CDR3, as DNA: TGCGCCAGCAGCTTGCGATCGGGACCAGATACGCAGTATTTT. Translated, it gives CASSLRSGPDTQYF.

This clonotype was counted at least ten times. The chain is built from TRBV5-4 and TRBJ2-1; 10 bases are a match to TRBD2. The junction had 8 bases not matched to a gene; V was cut back by 0 bases and J by 8 bases. This CDR3 region has 16 residues. Germline values: CDR1 SGHNT, CDR2 YYREEE (reference sequence). The DNA of the CDR3 is TGTGCCAGCAGCTTGGGCCTAGCGGGAGTACTCGATGAGCAGTTCTTC. This translates into CASSLGLAGVLDEQFF.

The sample holds a few counts of this clonotype. V usage is TRBV2 and J usage is TRBJ2-2; no clear D. Germline CDR1 is SNHLY and CDR2 is FYNNEI. CDR3 length equals 12 residues. V dropped 6 bases and J dropped 4 bases, with 6 bases sitting between them. DNA for the CDR3: TGTGCCAGCAGGGACGTCACCGGGGAGCTGTTTTTT. It is translated as CASRDVTGELFF.

This clonotype was seen ten or more times. The genes are TRBV9 and TRBJ1-3; D remains ambiguous. CDR3 length: 17 amino acids. Looked up from germline, CDR1 is SGDLS and CDR2 is YYNGEE. V dropped 3 bases and J dropped 4 bases, with 20 bases sitting between them. DNA for the CDR3: TGTGCCAGCAGCGAATTTGGAGCGGGCTTTGGGGGAAACACCATATATTTT. This gives the protein CASSEFGAGFGGNTIYF.

This clonotype was recorded at least ten times. The rearrangement links TRBV2 to TRBJ2-3, with D possibly being TRBD1 (6 bases). The CDR3 totals 12 residues. CDR1 is SNHLY, CDR2 FYNNEI, per germline. Between the trimmed V and J ends, which lost 10 bases and 4 bases, there was a span of 12 bases. The CDR3 loop reads CATEGVSDTQYF. The CDR3 DNA reads TGTGCCACCGAGGGGGTTTCAGATACGCAGTATTTT.

The sample holds many counts of this clonotype. The V call is TRBV3-1, the J call TRBJ2-1; D is ambiguous. CDR3 length: 16 amino acids. Germline assignment: CDR1 LGHDT and CDR2 YNNKEL (reference sequence). With 4 bases removed from V and 0 bases from J, the gap between germline ends came to 13 bases. The CDR3 sequence: CASSPPSASSYNEQFF. The CDR3 bases are TGTGCCAGCAGCCCCCCCAGCGCCAGCTCCTACAATGAGCAGTTCTTC.

In its sample, this clonotype was seen a few times. The chain has TRBV6-1 and TRBJ2-7; unclear D gene. Between the trimmed V and J ends, which lost 0 bases and 2 bases, there was a span of 5 bases. Germline CDR1 is MNHNS and CDR2 is SASEGT. The CDR3 extends over 13 amino acids. The CDR3 sequence: CASSEAKPYEQYV. The CDR3 DNA follows: TGTGCCAGCAGTGAAGCGAAGCCCTACGAGCAGTACGTC.